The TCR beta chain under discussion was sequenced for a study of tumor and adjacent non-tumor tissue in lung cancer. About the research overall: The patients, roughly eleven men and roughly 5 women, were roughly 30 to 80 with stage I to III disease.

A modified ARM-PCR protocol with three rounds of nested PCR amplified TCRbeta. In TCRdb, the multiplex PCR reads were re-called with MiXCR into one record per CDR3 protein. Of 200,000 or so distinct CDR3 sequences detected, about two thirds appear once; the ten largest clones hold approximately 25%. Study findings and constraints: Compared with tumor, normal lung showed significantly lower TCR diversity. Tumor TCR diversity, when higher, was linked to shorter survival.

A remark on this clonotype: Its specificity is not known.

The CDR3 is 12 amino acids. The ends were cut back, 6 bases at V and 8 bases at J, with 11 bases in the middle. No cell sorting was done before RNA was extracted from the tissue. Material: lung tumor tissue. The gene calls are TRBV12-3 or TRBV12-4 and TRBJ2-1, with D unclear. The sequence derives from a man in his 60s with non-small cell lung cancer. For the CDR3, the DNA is TGTGCCAGCAGCTTAATATACGATGAGCAGTTCTTC. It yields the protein CASSLIYDEQFF.